This T cell receptor (beta chain) was sequenced in a study of cytomegalovirus exposure and HLA in healthy donors. Study-wide points: Further analysis was carried out later, and it showed several of the most significant clusters appearing linked to common viral pathogens.

V lost 4 bases and J lost 0, with 13 bases in between. Germline lookup yields CDR1 SGDLS and CDR2 YYNGEE. The CDR3 has 16 amino acids. The PCR used 60 Vbeta and 13 Jbeta primers. The repertoire was sequenced with immunoSEQ multiplex PCR; TCRdb's copy has only in-frame clones and lacks some. Of approximately 79,000 clones in the sample, roughly 79% were seen once. Turning to this clone: The antigen is undetermined.

V and J are TRBV9 and TRBJ2-2, with D possibly matching TRBD2 (6 bases). This clonotype was sampled from a male donor in good health and CMV-seropositive. What was sequenced was PBMCs. The CDR3 DNA reads as TGTGCCAGCAGCCCGACTAGTCAGCCGAACACCGGGGAGCTGTTTTTT. Translated, it gives CASSPTSQPNTGELFF.